This T cell receptor (beta chain) originates from a study of radiation and T cells in renal cell carcinoma. Study overall: Nephrectomy followed 15 Gy stereotactic body radiation by 4 weeks.

Overall study results and limits: In blood, top tumor clones expanded by 2 weeks, shrinking by 4.

The table came from immunoSEQ multiplex PCR; TCRdb's copy has only in-frame clones and leaves some out. The repertoire has tens of thousands of clones, approximately 80% of them found once; the top ten carry less than 7%. Sample time point: baseline pretreatment blood. Treatment defined: 15 Gy SBRT to primary tumor, nephrectomy 4 weeks later. Serial blood draws occurred at baseline and 2 and 4 weeks post-SBRT. Trimming cost V 3 bases and J 2 bases; bases outside gene matches: 10. The CDR3 extends over 16 amino acids. Germline lookup yields CDR1 SGHAT and CDR2 FQNNGV. Of note for this clone: As yet, its antigen is unknown.

The TCR sequence derives from a man in his 60s with renal cell carcinoma. This chain uses TRBV11-2 with TRBJ2-7; 7 nucleotides align to TRBD2. Here the sequenced sample was blood, taken from a patient whose treatment included radiotherapy and nephrectomy. The CDR3 reads CASSLGGGTLAYEQYF. DNA of the CDR3: TGTGCCAGCAGCTTGGGGGGAGGGACCCTCGCCTACGAGCAGTACTTC.